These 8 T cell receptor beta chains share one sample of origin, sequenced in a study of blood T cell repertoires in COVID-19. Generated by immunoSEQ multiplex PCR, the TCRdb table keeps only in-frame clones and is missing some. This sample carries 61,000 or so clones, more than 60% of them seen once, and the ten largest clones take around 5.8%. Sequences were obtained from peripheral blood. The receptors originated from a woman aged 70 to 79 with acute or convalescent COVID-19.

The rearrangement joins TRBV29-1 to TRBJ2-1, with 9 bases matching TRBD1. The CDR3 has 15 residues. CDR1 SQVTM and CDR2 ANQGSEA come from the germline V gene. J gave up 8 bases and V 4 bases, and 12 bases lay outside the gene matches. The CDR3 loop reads CSVGLRGQGGDEQFF. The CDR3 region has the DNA TGCAGCGTTGGATTAAGGGGACAGGGCGGCGATGAGCAGTTCTTC.

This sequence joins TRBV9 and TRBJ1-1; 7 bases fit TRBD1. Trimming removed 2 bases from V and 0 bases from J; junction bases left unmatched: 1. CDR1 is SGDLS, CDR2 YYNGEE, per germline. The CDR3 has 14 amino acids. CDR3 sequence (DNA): TGTGCCAGCAGCGTCGGGACAGTGAACACTGAAGCTTTCTTT. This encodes CASSVGTVNTEAFF.

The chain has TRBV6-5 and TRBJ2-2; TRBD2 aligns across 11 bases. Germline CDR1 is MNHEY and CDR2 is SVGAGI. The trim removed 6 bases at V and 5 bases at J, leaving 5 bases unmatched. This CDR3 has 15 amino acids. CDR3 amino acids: CASRVAGGLTGELFF. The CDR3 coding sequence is TGTGCCAGCAGAGTAGCGGGGGGGCTGACCGGGGAGCTGTTTTTT.

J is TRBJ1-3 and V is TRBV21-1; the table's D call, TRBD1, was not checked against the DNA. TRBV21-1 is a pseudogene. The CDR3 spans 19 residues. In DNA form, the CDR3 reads TGTGCCAGCAGCGTCACCGACAGGGGGGCTCGTCTGACTGGAAACACCATATATTTT. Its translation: CASSVTDRGARLTGNTIYF.

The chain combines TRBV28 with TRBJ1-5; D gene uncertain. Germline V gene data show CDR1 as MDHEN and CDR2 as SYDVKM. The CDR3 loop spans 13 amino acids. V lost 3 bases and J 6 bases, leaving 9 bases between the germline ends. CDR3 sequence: CASSLQARQPQHF. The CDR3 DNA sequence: TGTGCCAGCAGTTTGCAAGCCCGTCAGCCCCAGCATTTT.

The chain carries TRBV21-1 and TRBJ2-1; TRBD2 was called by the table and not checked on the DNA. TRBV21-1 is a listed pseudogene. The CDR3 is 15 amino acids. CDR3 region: CASITGPHGGDEQFF. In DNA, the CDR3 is TGTGCCAGCATCACGGGTCCCCACGGGGGGGATGAGCAGTTCTTC.

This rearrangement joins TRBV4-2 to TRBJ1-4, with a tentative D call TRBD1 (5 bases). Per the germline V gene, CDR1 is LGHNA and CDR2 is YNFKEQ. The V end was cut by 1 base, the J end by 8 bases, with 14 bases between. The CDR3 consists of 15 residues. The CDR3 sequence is CASSQGGEKEEKLFF. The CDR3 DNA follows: TGTGCCAGCAGCCAAGGGGGGGAAAAGGAGGAAAAACTGTTTTTT.

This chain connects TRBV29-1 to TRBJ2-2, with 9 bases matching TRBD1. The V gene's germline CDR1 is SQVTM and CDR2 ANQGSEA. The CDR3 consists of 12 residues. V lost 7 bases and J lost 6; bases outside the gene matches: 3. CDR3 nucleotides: TGCAGCGCAACAGGGGGCTCCGGGGAGCTGTTTTTT. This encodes CSATGGSGELFF.